This T cell receptor beta chain was identified during a study of OX40 agonist ivuxolimab in advanced cancers. Some background on the complete study: The costimulatory receptor OX40 (CD134) was targeted by ivuxolimab, a fully human IgG2 agonistic monoclonal antibody. Intravenous ivuxolimab was administered to patients every 2 weeks at six dose levels: 0.01, 0.1, 0.3, 1.5, 3 and 10 mg/kg. Of the 50 to 55 dose-escalation patients, hepatocellular carcinoma was present in around 20, melanoma in around 15, renal cell carcinoma in 9 and head and neck cancer in 9. The dose-escalation cohort was roughly 80% male with a mean age of around 64 years, ranging from about 23 to 85. Prior anti-PD-1, anti-PD-L1 or anti-CTLA-4 therapy was permitted, and approximately 40% of dose-escalation patients had received checkpoint inhibitors. Partial responses were achieved by three dose-escalation patients, of whom one had hepatocellular carcinoma and two had cutaneous melanoma. Peripheral TCRbeta sequencing aimed to test whether ivuxolimab altered TCR sequence diversity and caused clonal T-cell expansion. The paper covers the monotherapy dose-escalation part of the phase I ivuxolimab trial, which included N = 52 patients.

Patients with a history of autoimmune disease or receiving systemic immunosuppression were excluded from the trial. Peripheral blood for TCR sequencing was collected from all dose cohorts at baseline, on cycle 4 day 1, and on cycle 7 day 1. Samples came from an open-label, multicenter, first-in-human phase I dose-escalation trial of ivuxolimab. Adults with locally advanced or metastatic head and neck squamous cell, hepatocellular, melanoma or renal cell carcinoma were enrolled in the trial. CD4+ and CD8+ T cells were sorted separately from peripheral blood before TCR sequencing. To sequence the TCRbeta CDR3 region, genomic DNA was isolated from the sorted cells. The immunoSEQ Assay was used for sequencing of TCRbeta CDR3 regions. TCRdb's version of the immuneACCESS table is confined to in-frame rearrangements and falls short of the full clone set. An unresolved V gene accounts for under half of the shortfall where checked; the remainder is of unknown origin. The sample table records 45,000 to 50,000 clones; approximately 91% of these occur just once. Over 15% of the sample comes from the top ten.

Here is what the overall study found, with its caveats: Which antigens the clonally expanded peripheral T cells were specific for was not determined. After ivuxolimab, CD8+ T cells had more expanded clones than CD4+ T cells on average. Clonal expansion of both CD4+ and CD8+ blood T cells was observed from baseline to week 6 at doses 0.1 to 3.0 mg/kg. Low levels of normalized T-cell clonal expansion were also seen in some patients who did not respond. In partial responders in the 0.1-3.0 mg/kg groups, normalized peripheral clonal expansion was found to be among the lowest, especially among CD8+ T cells.

The CDR3 covers 14 residues, taking in both the cysteine and the phenylalanine. Only the CDR3 portion is preserved as DNA: 42 bases, with reading frame beginning at the first base. As encoded in the germline V gene, CDR1 is MNHEY while CDR2 is SVGAGI. V loses 5 bases at its end and J loses 2 bases; junction bases beyond the gene matches: 6. With regard to this clone: Its antigen remains unidentified. No much larger clone is present one base from it, and per-base qualities are unavailable.

The V and J genes are TRBV6-5 and TRBJ2-7; 7 central bases correspond to TRBD1. The sample was CD4+ or CD8+ T cells sorted from blood, taken in a trial of the OX40 agonist ivuxolimab. This TCR came from an adult with an advanced solid tumor such as melanoma, head and neck, liver or kidney cancer. CDR3 loop: CASSINRGTYEQYF. The nucleotides are TGTGCCAGCAGTATAAACAGGGGTACCTACGAGCAGTACTTC.